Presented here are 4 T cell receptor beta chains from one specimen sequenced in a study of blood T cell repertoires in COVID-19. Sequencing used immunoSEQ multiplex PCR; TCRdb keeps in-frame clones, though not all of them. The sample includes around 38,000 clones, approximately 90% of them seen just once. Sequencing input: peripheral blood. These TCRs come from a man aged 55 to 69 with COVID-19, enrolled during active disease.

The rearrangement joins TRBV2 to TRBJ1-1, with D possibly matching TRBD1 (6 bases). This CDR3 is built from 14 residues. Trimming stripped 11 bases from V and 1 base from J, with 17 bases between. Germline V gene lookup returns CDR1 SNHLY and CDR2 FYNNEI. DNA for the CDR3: TGTGCCGAACAGAGGGGACAACCGAACACTGAAGCTTTCTTT. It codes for CAEQRGQPNTEAFF. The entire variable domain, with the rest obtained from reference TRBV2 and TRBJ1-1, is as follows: EPEVTQTPSHQVTQMGQEVILRCVPISNHLYFYWYRQILGQKVEFLVSFYNNEISEKSEIFDDQFSVERPDGSNFTLKIRSTKLEDSAMYFCAEQRGQPNTEAFFGQGTRLTVV.

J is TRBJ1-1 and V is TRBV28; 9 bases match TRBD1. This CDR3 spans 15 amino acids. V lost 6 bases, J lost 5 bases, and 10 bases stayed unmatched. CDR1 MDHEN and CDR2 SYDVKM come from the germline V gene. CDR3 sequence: CASSRNRGRSTEAFF. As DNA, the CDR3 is TGTGCCAGCAGCCGGAACAGGGGGCGTAGTACTGAAGCTTTCTTT.

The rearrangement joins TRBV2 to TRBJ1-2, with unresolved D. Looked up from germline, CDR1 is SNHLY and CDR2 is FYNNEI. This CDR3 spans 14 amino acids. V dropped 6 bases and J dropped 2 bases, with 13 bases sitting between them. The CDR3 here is CASRGQVINYGYTF. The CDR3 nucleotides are TGTGCCAGCAGGGGTCAGGTGATCAACTATGGCTACACCTTC.

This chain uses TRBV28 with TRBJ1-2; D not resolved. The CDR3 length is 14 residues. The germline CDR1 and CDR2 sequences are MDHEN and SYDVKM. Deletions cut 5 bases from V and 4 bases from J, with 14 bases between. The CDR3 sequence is CASSPSRGIYGYTF. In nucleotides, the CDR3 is TGTGCCAGCAGTCCCTCGCGGGGAATCTATGGCTACACCTTC.